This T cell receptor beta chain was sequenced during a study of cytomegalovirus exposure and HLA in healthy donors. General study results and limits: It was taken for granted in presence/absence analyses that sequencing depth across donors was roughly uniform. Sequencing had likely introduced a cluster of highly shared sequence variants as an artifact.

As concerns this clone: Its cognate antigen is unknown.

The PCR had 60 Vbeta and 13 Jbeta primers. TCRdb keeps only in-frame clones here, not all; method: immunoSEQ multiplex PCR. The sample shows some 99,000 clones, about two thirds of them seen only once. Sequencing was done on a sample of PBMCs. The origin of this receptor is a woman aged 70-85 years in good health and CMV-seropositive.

CDR3 in DNA: TGTGCCAGCAGCTTAGAATTTTCTACAGGGGGCAGCTATGGCTACACCTTC. This translates into CASSLEFSTGGSYGYTF. The genes are TRBV7-9 and TRBJ1-2; TRBD1 aligns across 9 bases. This CDR3 has 17 residues. CDR1 and CDR2 (germline): SEHNR, FQNEAQ (reference sequence). J lost 4 bases, V lost 1 base, and 10 bases had no gene match.